The T cell receptor (beta chain) described here comes from a study of T cell responses to AZD1222 COVID-19 vaccine. Some clones are missing from TCRdb's copy, which holds only in-frame ones; the method was immunoSEQ multiplex PCR. The data contain approximately 67,000 clones, 80% to 90% of them seen just once; the ten biggest clones take up roughly 30%. Concerning this clone itself: Its antigen is not identified.

CDR3 length: 12 residues. Germline V CDR1 and CDR2: MNHEY, SMNVEV (reference sequence). Trimming took 2 bases from V and 6 from J, leaving 4 bases between them. Points from the study as a whole: Mostly white British, mostly female donors; authors suggested clonal diversity may be underestimated. At study baseline, merely more than 5 AZD1222 recipients were seropositive. The breadth and depth of Spike-specific TCRs increased once two AZD1222 doses had been given. Variant regions that are unmutated are reportedly the target of nearly half of spike-specific TCRs.

This material consisted of peripheral blood, taken 28 days after the second AZD1222 dose. The chain is built from TRBV27 and TRBJ2-2; D is unresolved. This sequence originates from an adult who received the AZD1222 COVID-19 vaccine. CDR3 residues: CASSLGSGELFF. The CDR3 DNA is TGTGCCAGCAGTTTAGGATCCGGGGAGCTGTTTTTT.